Below are 32 T cell receptor beta chains sequenced from a single sample in a study of T cells after yellow fever vaccination. TCRdb ran MiXCR on the 5' RACE reads and lists one entry per CDR3 protein. This sample yields 250,000 to 400,000 distinct CDR3 sequences, of which 4.1% are seen a single time; around 24% belongs to the top ten. The source material was PBMCs, sampled 5 days after the yellow fever booster vaccination. The receptors here all came from a man aged 18-30 years who received the YFV17D yellow fever vaccine.

This clonotype turned up a few times. The chain links TRBV5-1 to TRBJ2-1; 7 bases fit TRBD1. Germline loops: CDR1 SGHRS, CDR2 YFSETQ. The CDR3 is 15 residues long. The ends lost 4 bases at V and 8 bases at J; junction bases unmatched: 12. CDR3 bases: TGCGCCAGCAGCAACGGACAGGTACCGTCGGATGAGCAGTTCTTC. Protein product: CASSNGQVPSDEQFF.

The V gene is TRBV28, the J gene TRBJ2-4; TRBD2 might be the D (7 bases). The germline CDR1 and CDR2 sequences are MDHEN and SYDVKM. This CDR3 is 16 amino acids long. The V end was cut by 2 bases, the J end by 7 bases, with 18 bases between. The CDR3 region is CASSLGGAGGGNIQYF. CDR3 DNA: TGTGCCAGCAGTTTAGGGGGGGCCGGCGGTGGGAACATTCAGTACTTC. Full variable domain (missing parts from reference TRBV28 and TRBJ2-4): DVKVTQSSRYLVKRTGEKVFLECVQDMDHENMFWYRQDPGLGLRLIYFSYDVKMKEKGDIPEGYSVSREKKERFSLILESASTNQTSMYLCASSLGGAGGGNIQYFGAGTRLSVL.

As for this clonotype: A read error may be the cause here, since a much bigger clone is one base away. The chain has TRBV6-2 or TRBV6-3 and TRBJ2-7; D uncertain. The V end lost 5 bases, the J end lost 3 bases, and 8 bases lay between the germline ends. The germline V gene encodes CDR1 MNHEY and CDR2 SVGEGT. This CDR3 region has 12 residues. The chain's CDR3 is CASSRVGYEQYV. The CDR3 DNA is TGTGCCAGCAGTCGGGTCGGCTACGAGCAGTACGTC.

V is TRBV28 and J is TRBJ1-2, with D unclear. This CDR3 has 13 residues. Germline V gives CDR1 MDHEN, CDR2 SYDVKM. Deletions cut 7 bases from V and 0 bases from J, with 9 bases between. The chain's CDR3 is CASTEYSNYGYTF. As DNA, the CDR3 is TGTGCCAGCACCGAATATTCTAACTATGGCTACACCTTC.

This clonotype was seen at least ten times. The gene calls are TRBV4-1 and TRBJ2-1; D not certain. V shed 5 bases and J shed 6 bases, with 14 bases lying between them. Germline-derived CDR1 and CDR2 are MGHRA and YSYEKL. The CDR3 totals 14 residues. Written as DNA, the CDR3 is TGCGCCAGCAGCTACCGACTCTCGGCCAATGAGCAGTTCTTC. Protein product: CASSYRLSANEQFF.

This clonotype has at least ten counts. The chain is built from TRBV4-1 and TRBJ2-3, with TRBD2 identical over 7 bases. CDR3 size: 15 residues. V was pared by 0 bases and J by 4 bases, with 4 bases of the junction left unmatched. The germline CDR1 and CDR2 sequences are MGHRA and YSYEKL. In nucleotides, the CDR3 is TGCGCCAGCAGCCAAGATCGTGGGGGGGCAGATACGCAGTATTTT. It codes for CASSQDRGGADTQYF.

This clonotype was counted only a few times. The rearrangement links TRBV15 to TRBJ2-1, with a weak D call TRBD2 (6 bases). The length of the CDR3 is 16 residues. V lost 0 bases and J lost 4, with 13 bases in between. Germline CDR1 is LNHNV and CDR2 is YYDKDF (reference sequence). The CDR3 loop is CATSRDPGTPYNEQFF. The CDR3 region has the DNA TGTGCCACCAGCAGAGACCCTGGGACTCCTTACAATGAGCAGTTCTTC. The whole variable domain, remainder taken from reference TRBV15 and TRBJ2-1, is DAMVIQNPRYQVTQFGKPVTLSCSQTLNHNVMYWYQQKSSQAPKLLFHYYDKDFNNEADTPDNFQSRRPNTSFCFLDIRSPGLGDTAMYLCATSRDPGTPYNEQFFGPGTRLTVL.

The rearrangement joins TRBV5-6 to TRBJ1-1; D uncertain. The CDR3 consists of 16 residues. Trimming shortened V by 5 bases and J by 1 base, and 18 bases separated the two germline ends. Looked up from germline, CDR1 is SGHDT and CDR2 is YYEEEE. Here the CDR3 reads CASSQVMRVSNTEAFF. CDR3 bases: TGTGCCAGCAGTCAAGTGATGAGGGTCTCGAACACTGAAGCTTTCTTT. The whole variable domain, filled in from reference TRBV5-6 and TRBJ1-1, reads DAGVTQSPTHLIKTRGQQVTLRCSPKSGHDTVSWYQQALGQGPQFIFQYYEEEERQRGNFPDRFSGHQFPNYSSELNVNALLLGDSALYLCASSQVMRVSNTEAFFGQGTRLTVV.

This clonotype was seen ten or more times. The V call is TRBV5-6, the J call TRBJ2-7; 7 positions agree with TRBD2. CDR3 length: 16 residues. Germline-derived CDR1 and CDR2 are SGHDT and YYEEEE. J was trimmed by 0 bases and V by 3 bases; bases with no gene match: 9. Here the CDR3 DNA reads TGTGCCAGCAGCTCCCCTAAAGCGGGGAGCTCCTACGAGCAGTACGTC. Translation gives CASSSPKAGSSYEQYV.

On this clonotype itself: Relative to the germline gene, one junction end is altered; a read error may explain this. The chain couples TRBV6-2 or TRBV6-3 to TRBJ2-3; tentatively, D is TRBD1 or TRBD2 (6 bases each). The germline V gene has CDR1 MNHEY and CDR2 SVGEGT. CDR3 size: 15 residues. CDR3 sequence: CASRERGRSTDTLYF. CDR3 nucleotide sequence: TGTGCCAGCAGGGAACGGGGGCGTAGCACAGATACGCTGTATTTT.

The J gene is TRBJ2-5, the V gene TRBV20-1; D remains unclear. The CDR3 runs 14 residues. V gave up 1 base and J gave up 4 bases, with 13 bases separating them. CDR1 DFQATT and CDR2 SNEGSKA come from the germline V gene (reference sequence). CDR3 amino acids: CSARADSSRETQYF. The CDR3 DNA sequence: TGCAGTGCTAGAGCGGATAGTTCACGAGAGACCCAGTACTTC.

This clonotype was seen a few times. J is TRBJ2-1 and V is TRBV5-1; D possibly uses TRBD1 or TRBD2 (5 bases each). Germline values: CDR1 SGHRS, CDR2 YFSETQ. This CDR3 is built from 18 residues. Between the trimmed V and J ends, which lost 0 bases and 7 bases, there was a span of 23 bases. The CDR3 reads CASSLDSGAGPVGNEQFF. The CDR3 nucleotides read TGCGCCAGCAGCTTGGACTCCGGGGCAGGGCCTGTGGGTAATGAGCAGTTCTTC.

The rearrangement joins TRBV4-3 to TRBJ2-1; D unresolved. The CDR3 runs 14 residues. Trimming removed 0 bases at V and 3 bases at J, with 6 bases between. Germline V gene data show CDR1 as LGHNA and CDR2 as YSLEER. The CDR3 DNA is TGCGCCAGCAGCCAAGAACAGTTCTACAATGAGCAGTTCTTC. The encoded protein is CASSQEQFYNEQFF.

The CDR3 region is CASSLTTKETQYF. CDR3 sequence (DNA): TGTGCCAGCAGCTTAACCACCAAAGAGACCCAGTACTTC. This chain connects TRBV7-3 to TRBJ2-5; no reliable D call. The germline gives CDR1 SGHTA, CDR2 FQGTGA. The CDR3 length is 13 residues. V was trimmed by 0 bases and J by 3 bases, leaving 5 bases between them.

The table lists this clonotype with many counts. The chain recombines TRBV7-3 with TRBJ2-2, with D perhaps TRBD2 (6 bases). The V end was cut by 5 bases, the J end by 5 bases, with 18 bases between. Germline CDR1 reads SGHTA; CDR2 reads FQGTGA. This CDR3 region has 16 residues. CDR3 sequence reads: CASSLRGSGLTGELFF. The CDR3 nucleotides read TGTGCCAGCAGCCTCCGGGGGAGCGGGTTAACCGGGGAGCTGTTTTTT.

The sample holds many counts of this clonotype. The genes are TRBV5-1 and TRBJ1-1; no firm D call. Germline loops: CDR1 SGHRS, CDR2 YFSETQ. The CDR3 extends over 13 amino acids. Trimming stripped 0 bases from V and 1 base from J, with 4 bases between. The CDR3 spells CASSLAANTEAFF. The CDR3 DNA follows: TGCGCCAGCAGCTTGGCGGCGAACACTGAAGCTTTCTTT.

Note on this clonotype: The CDR3 ends on some other residue instead of the conserved phenylalanine or tryptophan, so this is likely a read error. The rearrangement links TRBV7-2 to TRBJ1-3; D is uncertain. The germline CDR1 and CDR2 sequences are SGHTA and FQGNSA. V shed 1 base and J shed 1 base, with 5 bases lying between them. The CDR3 length is 14 residues. The CDR3 region is CASSLGGSGNTIYI. In DNA form, the CDR3 reads TGTGCCAGCAGCTTAGGGGGATCTGGAAACACCATATATATT.

This sequence joins TRBV7-8 and TRBJ1-6; D remains ambiguous. There are 13 residues in the CDR3. Per the germline V gene, CDR1 is SGHVS and CDR2 is FQNEAQ. Trimming took 5 bases from V and 8 from J, leaving 10 bases between them. CDR3 sequence: CASSPVKDSPLHF. For the CDR3, the DNA is TGTGCCAGCAGCCCCGTGAAAGATTCACCCCTCCACTTT.

This clonotype was detected many times. At one of its ends the junction is not consistent with the germline gene, which may arise from a read error. The CDR3 region has the DNA TGCAGTGCTAGAGATTCTGCGGGCGGACCCGCGTCATTT. It translates to CSARDSAGGPASF. The chain is built from TRBV20-1 and TRBJ1-1; D not resolved. This CDR3 has 13 amino acids. Germline CDR1 and CDR2: DFQATT and SNEGSKA (reference sequence).

On this clonotype itself: This may arise from a read error, as a much more abundant clone is one base away. The genes are TRBV7-3 and TRBJ2-2; D unresolved. Germline assignment: CDR1 SGHTA and CDR2 FQGTGA. CDR3 length equals 15 residues. Trimming stripped 2 bases from V and 6 bases from J, with 13 bases between. This chain's CDR3 is CASSLAGPIPGELFF. Written as DNA, the CDR3 is TGTGCCAGCAGCTTAGCAGGACCCATCCCCGGGGAGCTGTTTTTT.

This clonotype appeared many times. The CDR3 coding sequence is TGTGCCAGCAGCTTAAGAAGTGAGCAGTTCTTC. Protein sequence: CASSLRSEQFF. J is TRBJ2-1 and V is TRBV7-9; D unresolved. The germline gives CDR1 SEHNR, CDR2 FQNEAQ (reference sequence). The CDR3 loop spans 11 amino acids. Trimming took 2 bases from V and 9 from J, leaving 5 bases between them.

Notes on this clonotype: With a much larger clone just one base away, this may be a read error. The rearrangement links TRBV5-5 to TRBJ2-3; D not certain. The germline V gene encodes CDR1 SGHKS and CDR2 YYEKEE (reference sequence). CDR3 size: 13 residues. V was trimmed by 2 bases and J by 10 bases, leaving 14 bases between them. CDR3 region: CASSFGLFLPQYF. The CDR3 region has the DNA TGTGCCAGCAGCTTTGGGTTATTCCTACCGCAGTATTTT.

The V and J genes are TRBV20-1 and TRBJ2-7; D perhaps matches TRBD1 (6 bases). Trimming shortened V by 1 base and J by 8 bases, and 12 bases separated the two germline ends. Germline values: CDR1 DFQATT, CDR2 SNEGSKA (reference sequence). This CDR3 comprises 12 residues. The CDR3, as DNA: TGCAGTGCTAGAGGTACCGGGACACAGCAGTACTTC. It encodes CSARGTGTQQYF.

The chain recombines TRBV5-6 with TRBJ1-2; D is possibly TRBD1 (6 bases). This CDR3 is 14 amino acids long. Trimming shortened V by 5 bases and J by 4 bases, and 15 bases separated the two germline ends. Per the germline V gene, CDR1 is SGHDT and CDR2 is YYEEEE. CDR3 sequence: CASRRLTGLYGYTF. In nucleotides, the CDR3 is TGTGCCAGCAGGCGGTTGACAGGCCTCTATGGCTACACCTTC.

This clonotype turned up a few times. V gene TRBV6-6 combines with J gene TRBJ1-5, with D maybe TRBD1 (5 bases). The CDR3 is made up of 15 amino acids. Germline V lookup: CDR1 MNHNY, CDR2 SVGAGI (reference sequence). V lost 4 bases to trimming and J lost 4 bases, with 14 bases between them. The DNA for the CDR3 is TGTGCCAGCAGTTTTCTCGGGACGGGGAATCAGCCCCAGCATTTT. Amino acids: CASSFLGTGNQPQHF.

This clonotype showed up just a few times. This chain links TRBV20-1 with TRBJ1-5; D possibly corresponds to TRBD1 (5 bases). The CDR3 length is 15 residues. V was trimmed by 5 bases and J by 2 bases, leaving 16 bases between them. Germline CDR1 and CDR2: DFQATT and SNEGSKA (reference sequence). CDR3 in DNA: TGCAGTGCTCTACCTAGGGGTTTGGGCAATCAGCCCCAGCATTTT. Encoded protein: CSALPRGLGNQPQHF.

This clonotype was seen only a few times. This rearrangement joins TRBV19 to TRBJ1-2; tentatively, D is TRBD1 (6 bases). Trimming stripped 6 bases from V and 5 bases from J, with 19 bases between. CDR1 and CDR2 (germline): LNHDA, SQIVND (reference sequence). This CDR3 spans 15 amino acids. The CDR3 nucleotides read TGTGCCAGTAGGCCCACCCTTATGGGGGCTTATGGCTACACCTTC. Translating gives CASRPTLMGAYGYTF.

The sample holds many counts of this clonotype. The chain uses TRBV9 and TRBJ2-3; D gene unclear. Germline assignment: CDR1 SGDLS and CDR2 YYNGEE. V was pared by 2 bases and J by 1 base, with 5 bases between. There are 13 residues in the CDR3. The CDR3 spells CASSVQGTDTQYF. The DNA of the CDR3 is TGTGCCAGCAGCGTTCAGGGCACAGATACGCAGTATTTT.

The rearrangement links TRBV5-6 to TRBJ1-1; possibly TRBD1 for D (5 bases). The CDR3 runs 15 residues. The ends were cut back, 6 bases at V and 1 base at J, with 16 bases in the middle. Germline V CDR1 and CDR2: SGHDT, YYEEEE. CDR3 DNA: TGTGCCAGCACCTGGTTCGGACACACGAACACTGAAGCTTTCTTT. As protein: CASTWFGHTNTEAFF. Full variable domain (rest looked up from reference TRBV5-6 and TRBJ1-1): DAGVTQSPTHLIKTRGQQVTLRCSPKSGHDTVSWYQQALGQGPQFIFQYYEEEERQRGNFPDRFSGHQFPNYSSELNVNALLLGDSALYLCASTWFGHTNTEAFFGQGTRLTVV.

Ten or more counts support this clonotype. The chain has TRBV20-1 and TRBJ1-2; D remains ambiguous. Trimming removed 6 bases from V and 8 bases from J, with 10 bases in between. Germline lookup yields CDR1 DFQATT and CDR2 SNEGSKA (reference sequence). The CDR3 sequence is 10 residues long. For the CDR3, the DNA is TGCAGTGCGGTTTCCATCGGCTACACCTTC. Translation: CSAVSIGYTF.

This clonotype was counted many times. CDR3 in DNA: TGTGCCAGCAGTTACGGGAGCTCCTACAATGAGCAGTTCTTC. Its protein is CASSYGSSYNEQFF. The chain joins TRBV12-3 or TRBV12-4 to TRBJ2-1, with D possibly TRBD2 on 6 matching bases. The V gene lost 4 bases and the J gene lost 0 bases, with 7 bases spanning the gap. CDR3 length equals 14 residues.

The sample holds many counts of this clonotype. The chain has TRBV5-1 and TRBJ2-5; TRBD1 might be the D (5 bases). This CDR3 has 14 residues. CDR1 and CDR2 from the germline V gene are SGHRS and YFSETQ. Trimming shortened V by 4 bases and J by 0 bases, and 10 bases separated the two germline ends. CDR3 bases: TGCGCCAGCAGCATATCAGGGTACCAAGAGACCCAGTACTTC. This gives the protein CASSISGYQETQYF. The variable domain in full, completed from reference TRBV5-1 and TRBJ2-5, reads KAGVTQTPRYLIKTRGQQVTLSCSPISGHRSVSWYQQTPGQGLQFLFEYFSETQRNKGNFPGRFSGRQFSNSRSEMNVSTLELGDSALYLCASSISGYQETQYFGPGTRLLVL.